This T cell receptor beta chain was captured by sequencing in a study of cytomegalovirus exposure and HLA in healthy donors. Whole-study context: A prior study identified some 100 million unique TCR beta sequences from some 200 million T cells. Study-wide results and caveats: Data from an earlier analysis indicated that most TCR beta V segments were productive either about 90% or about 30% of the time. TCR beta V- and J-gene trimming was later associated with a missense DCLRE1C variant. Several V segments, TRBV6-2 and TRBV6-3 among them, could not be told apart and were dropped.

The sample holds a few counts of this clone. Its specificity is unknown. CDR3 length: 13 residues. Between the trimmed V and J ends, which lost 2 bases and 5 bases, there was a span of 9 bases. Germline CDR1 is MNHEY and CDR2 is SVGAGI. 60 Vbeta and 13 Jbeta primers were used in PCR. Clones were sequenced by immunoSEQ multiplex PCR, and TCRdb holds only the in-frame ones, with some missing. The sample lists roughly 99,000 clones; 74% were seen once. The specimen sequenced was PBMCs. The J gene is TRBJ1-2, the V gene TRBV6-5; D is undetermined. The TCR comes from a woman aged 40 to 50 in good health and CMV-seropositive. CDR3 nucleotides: TGTGCCAGCAGTTACCTTAGCGGGTATGGCTACACCTTC. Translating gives CASSYLSGYGYTF.